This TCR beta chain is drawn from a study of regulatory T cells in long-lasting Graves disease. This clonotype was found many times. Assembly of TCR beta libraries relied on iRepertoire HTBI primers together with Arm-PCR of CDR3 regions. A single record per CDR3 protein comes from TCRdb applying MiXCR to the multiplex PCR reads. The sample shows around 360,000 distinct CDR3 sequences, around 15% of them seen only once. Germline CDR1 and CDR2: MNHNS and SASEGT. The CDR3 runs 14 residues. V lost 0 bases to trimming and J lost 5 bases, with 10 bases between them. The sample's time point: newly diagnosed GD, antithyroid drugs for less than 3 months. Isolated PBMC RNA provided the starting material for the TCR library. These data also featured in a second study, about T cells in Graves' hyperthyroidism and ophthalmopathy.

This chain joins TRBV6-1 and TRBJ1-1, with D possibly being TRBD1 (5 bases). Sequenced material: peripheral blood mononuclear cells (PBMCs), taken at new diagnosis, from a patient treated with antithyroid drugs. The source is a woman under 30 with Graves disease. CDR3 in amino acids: CASSEAKGRTEAFF. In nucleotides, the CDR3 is TGTGCCAGCAGTGAAGCCAAGGGGAGGACTGAAGCTTTCTTT.